Described below is a single T cell receptor (beta chain) sequence and its context. Its antigen remains unidentified. The data are from a study of T cell responses to AZD1222 COVID-19 vaccine. Study-wide results and caveats: There were repertoire samples only from the period after the peak T cell response. Spike regions recognized by vaccine-associated CD4 TCRs spanned the protein, led by 160-218 and 743-854.

Sequenced by immunoSEQ multiplex PCR; TCRdb stores in-frame clones only, minus some. The data hold about 120,000 clones, with roughly 92% observed a single time. The sequence derives from an adult who received the AZD1222 COVID-19 vaccine. Sequenced material: peripheral blood, taken 28 days after the second AZD1222 dose.

The CDR3 bases are TGCAGTGCTCCTTCATATGGCTACACCTTC. Its protein product is CSAPSYGYTF. V is TRBV20-1 and J is TRBJ1-2; D gene uncertain. The germline gives CDR1 DFQATT, CDR2 SNEGSKA (reference sequence). V was clipped by 5 bases and J by 5 bases, with 6 bases between them. CDR3 size: 10 residues.